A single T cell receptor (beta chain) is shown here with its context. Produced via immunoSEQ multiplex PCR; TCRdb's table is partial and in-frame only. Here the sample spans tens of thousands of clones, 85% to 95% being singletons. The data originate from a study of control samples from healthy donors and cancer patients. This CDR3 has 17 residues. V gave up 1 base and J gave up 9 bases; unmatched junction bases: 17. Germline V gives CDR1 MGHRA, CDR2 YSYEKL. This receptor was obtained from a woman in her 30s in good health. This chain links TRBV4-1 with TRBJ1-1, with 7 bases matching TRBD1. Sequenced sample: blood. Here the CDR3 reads CASSQVVGGDRPPQAFF. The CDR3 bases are TGCGCCAGCAGCCAAGTTGTTGGAGGGGACAGACCTCCTCAAGCTTTCTTT.